These T cell receptor beta chains were read from a single sample in a study of T cells in Graves' hyperthyroidism and ophthalmopathy. TCRdb analysed the multiplex PCR reads with MiXCR anew, one entry per CDR3 protein. This table has under 400,000 distinct CDR3 sequences, about 14% appearing once. Sequencing input: blood. Receptors originate from a woman in her fifties or sixties with Graves' hyperthyroidism. The CDR3 runs from the conserved cysteine through the conserved F or W. A D gene is named only where the DNA matches it firmly. Part of the rows lack a size; the others show once, few, many or a class for expanded clones.

size	J	V	D	DNA	CDR3
few	TRBJ2-5	TRBV29-1	-	TGCAGCGGGGGGGGCCAGGGGAAACAAGAGACCCAGTACTTC	CSGGGQGKQETQYF
many	TRBJ2-3	TRBV13	-	TGTGCCAGCAGCGGAATAGCTCAGGACCGGTGGGATACGCAGTATTTT	CASSGIAQDRWDTQYF
many	TRBJ2-2	TRBV27	-	TGTGCCAGCAGTTTTTCCTTTTCTCTAGAGCTGGGGGTCACCGGGGAGCTGTTTTTT	CASSFSFSLELGVTGELFF
many	TRBJ1-5	TRBV2	TRBD1	TGTGCCAGCAGTAAGGACAGGGGCAACGCGGGTCAGCCCCAGCATTTT	CASSKDRGNAGQPQHF
many	TRBJ2-7	TRBV5-1	-	TGCGCCAGCAGCTCGAGTATACTCTACGAGCAGTACTTC	CASSSSILYEQYF
many	TRBJ2-3	TRBV24-1	-	TGTGCCACCAGTGCCCCCGACGGCAGCCTGGATACGCAGTATTTT	CATSAPDGSLDTQYF
many	TRBJ2-2	TRBV27	-	TGTGCCAGCAGTTTATTAGCGGACCACACCGGGGAGCTGTTTTTT	CASSLLADHTGELFF
many	TRBJ2-3	TRBV7-2	-	TGTGCCAGCAGCGGTCCGGGAGATACGCAGTATTTT	CASSGPGDTQYF
few	TRBJ1-5	TRBV10-3	TRBD1	TGTGCCGCGCATCCAGGGGGCGGACAGCCCCAGCATTTT	CAAHPGGGQPQHF
many	TRBJ2-1	TRBV29-1	TRBD2	TGCAGCGTTGAGAAGCTAGCGGGAGTACGAGATGAGCAGTTCTTC	CSVEKLAGVRDEQFF
many	TRBJ1-1	TRBV6-1	-	TGTGCCAGCAGTCCCCCTGTGGCAGGGGAAGGCACTGAAGCTTTCTTT	CASSPPVAGEGTEAFF
-	TRBJ1-1	TRBV19	-	TGTGCCACCGTGGGGCGACAGGAGATGAACACTGAAGCTTTCTTT	CATVGRQEMNTEAFF
few	TRBJ1-5	TRBV6-5	-	TGTGCCAGCAGTTACAGCGGGACTGTGGGCAATCAGCCCCAGCATTTT	CASSYSGTVGNQPQHF
many	TRBJ2-5	TRBV12-3/TRBV12-4	-	TGTGCCAGCAGACCTTCACAGGGGGAGGGAGAGACCCAGTACTTC	CASRPSQGEGETQYF
-	TRBJ1-5	TRBV6-2/TRBV6-3	-	TGTGCCAGCAGTTACACAGGGATCAATCAGCCCCAGCATTTT	CASSYTGINQPQHF
many	TRBJ2-5	TRBV12-3/TRBV12-4	-	TGTGCCAGCAGTCCTCGGGACCCCTCAGGGGAGACCCAGTACTTC	CASSPRDPSGETQYF
few	TRBJ2-5	TRBV6-1	-	TGTGCCAGGGCCTCCCGGGTCGGGGAGACCCAGTACTTC	CARASRVGETQYF
-	TRBJ2-7	TRBV28	-	TGTGCCAGCAGTTCGACAGCACCAACCTACGAGCAGTACTTC	CASSSTAPTYEQYF
many	TRBJ1-1	TRBV7-6	-	TGTGCCAGCAGCTTGAGGACAAGTTTCATGAACACTGAAGCTTTCTTT	CASSLRTSFMNTEAFF
-	TRBJ1-1	TRBV18	-	TGTGCCAGCTCACCCCCCGACTCGGGTCGGGAAGCTTTCTTT	CASSPPDSGREAFF
many	TRBJ2-3	TRBV12-3/TRBV12-4	-	TGTGCCAGCCGGGGCGGGATCACAGCAGATACGCAGTATTTT	CASRGGITADTQYF
many	TRBJ2-7	TRBV2	TRBD1	TGTGCCAGCAGTGGCGGGACAGGGGGCTCCGAGCAGTACTTC	CASSGGTGGSEQYF
-	TRBJ2-2	TRBV12-3/TRBV12-4	TRBD1	TGTGCCAGCAGTTCCAACCGGGACAGGGACGTGGAGCTGTTTTTT	CASSSNRDRDVELFF
few	TRBJ1-2	TRBV19	TRBD1	TGTGCCAGTACCGGACAGGGGGCTCGGTATGGCTACACCTTC	CASTGQGARYGYTF
many	TRBJ2-5	TRBV7-8	TRBD2	TGTGCCAGCAATCGGCGCCGGGACTACCGAGAGACCCAGTACTTC	CASNRRRDYRETQYF
many	TRBJ2-1	TRBV20-1	TRBD1	TGCAGTGCGTGGGACAGGGTACGTGAGCAGTTCTTC	CSAWDRVREQFF
-	TRBJ1-1	TRBV10-1	-	TGCGCCAGCAGAGAGCAGGGGCTCGCCGCTGAAGCTTTCTTT	CASREQGLAAEAFF
many	TRBJ2-7	TRBV27	TRBD2	TGTGCCAGCAGTTCGAACTTTTGGCGGGAGAGCTACGAGCAGTACTTC	CASSSNFWRESYEQYF
many	TRBJ2-4	TRBV20-1	-	TGCAGTGCTATAACTTTCGGCATTCAGTACTTC	CSAITFGIQYF
many	TRBJ2-7	TRBV20-1	TRBD2	TGCAGTGCTAGTCCGGGACTAGCGGGACCCTACGAGCAGTACTTC	CSASPGLAGPYEQYF
many	TRBJ1-2	TRBV6-1	-	TGTGCCAGCAGACCCCGGGAAACCTATGGCTACACCTTC	CASRPRETYGYTF
-	TRBJ2-3	TRBV4-1	-	TGCGCCAGCAGCCAAGATCGCGATACGCAGTATTTT	CASSQDRDTQYF
many	TRBJ2-6	TRBV12-3/TRBV12-4	-	TGTGCCAGCACCCTGAGATCTGGGGCCAACGTCCTGACTTTC	CASTLRSGANVLTF
-	TRBJ2-1	TRBV5-1	TRBD2	TGCGCCAGCAGCCACCCGGGACTAGCGGGAGTGACTGTTGAGCAGTTCTTC	CASSHPGLAGVTVEQFF
many	TRBJ1-1	TRBV12-3/TRBV12-4	-	TGTGCCAGCAGTTTATCGGCAGTTGAAGCTTTCTTT	CASSLSAVEAFF
few	TRBJ2-3	TRBV7-3	TRBD1	TGTGCCAGCAGCTTCGGACAGGGGTACGCAGATACGCAGTATTTT	CASSFGQGYADTQYF
-	TRBJ2-5	TRBV6-2/TRBV6-3	TRBD2	TGTGTCAGCAGCCGGGGGACTAGCGGCCAAGAGACCCAGTACTTC	CVSSRGTSGQETQYF
-	TRBJ1-2	TRBV28	TRBD1	TGTGCCAGCAGTCTACAGGGGGACACCTATGGCTACACCTTC	CASSLQGDTYGYTF
-	TRBJ1-1	TRBV29-1	-	TGCAGCGTTGAATTGATTGAGAACACTGAAGCTTTCTTT	CSVELIENTEAFF
-	TRBJ1-1	TRBV18	TRBD1	TGTGCCAGCTCAACTCAGACAGGGCTAAATGAAGCTTTCTTT	CASSTQTGLNEAFF
many	TRBJ1-1	TRBV2	TRBD1	TGTGCCAGCAGACTCAGGGGGATGAACACTGAAGCTTTCTTT	CASRLRGMNTEAFF
many	TRBJ2-7	TRBV5-1	TRBD2	TGCGCCAGCAGCTTACGGCGGGGGGAGGAGCAGTACTTC	CASSLRRGEEQYF
few	TRBJ2-7	TRBV7-6	-	TGTGCCAGCAGCAAAACGAGGGGCCGGGGCAGCGAGCAGTACTTC	CASSKTRGRGSEQYF
many	TRBJ2-1	TRBV2	-	TGTGCCAGCGGGCAGGGTTCCTACAATGAGCAGTTCTTC	CASGQGSYNEQFF
many	TRBJ2-1	TRBV30	-	TGTGCCTGGAGTGGGGCTAGCGTAGCCAATGAGCAGTTCTTC	CAWSGASVANEQFF
-	TRBJ2-7	TRBV28	-	TGTGCCAGCAGTTTAGACGGCTACTACGAGCAGTACTTC	CASSLDGYYEQYF
-	TRBJ2-2	TRBV24-1	TRBD2	TGTGCCACCAGTGATTTCTCGGGAGGGACCGGGGAGCTGTTTTTT	CATSDFSGGTGELFF
many	TRBJ2-5	TRBV11-2	TRBD2	TGTGCCAGCAGCTTACGTCTAGCGGGAGGGCCGTTGCAAGAGACCCAGTACTTC	CASSLRLAGGPLQETQYF
many	TRBJ1-3	TRBV5-1	-	TGCGCCAGCAGCTCGGACGCGGGAGGAAACACCATATATTTT	CASSSDAGGNTIYF
many	TRBJ2-3	TRBV5-1	TRBD2	TGCGCCAGCAGCGGCGCTAGCGGGAGGTCCACAGATACGCAGTATTTT	CASSGASGRSTDTQYF
many	TRBJ2-7	TRBV12-3/TRBV12-4	TRBD1	TGTGCCAGCAGTTTCGTACAGGGGGCCTACGAGCAGTACTTC	CASSFVQGAYEQYF
many	TRBJ2-7	TRBV28	-	TGTGCCAGTCTTGGGACGGATACCTACGAGCAGTACTTC	CASLGTDTYEQYF
many	TRBJ1-2	TRBV29-1	-	TGCAGCGTTGAAGATAACAGGGCCTATGGCTACACCTTC	CSVEDNRAYGYTF
-	TRBJ1-4	TRBV14	-	TGTGCCAGCAGCCAAGGACGTGAAAAACTGTTTTTT	CASSQGREKLFF
many	TRBJ2-3	TRBV9	-	TGTGCCAGCACTAGGGACTCCCGCACAGATACGCAGTATTTT	CASTRDSRTDTQYF
many	TRBJ1-5	TRBV12-3/TRBV12-4	TRBD1	TGTGCCAGCAGTCCAAGGACAGGGGTAGACGGCAATCAGCCCCAGCATTTT	CASSPRTGVDGNQPQHF